These 14 T cell receptor beta chains originate from one sample sequenced in a study of blood T cell repertoires in COVID-19. Profiling relied on immunoSEQ multiplex PCR, and the TCRdb table lists in-frame clones only, not all of them. The sample contains some 180,000 clones, roughly 86% of which appear only once. The specimen was peripheral blood. All receptors come from a woman older than 75 with COVID-19, enrolled during active disease.

V and J are TRBV5-1 and TRBJ1-5; D is uncertain. CDR3 length equals 17 residues. Per the germline V gene, CDR1 is SGHRS and CDR2 is YFSETQ. The V and J ends lost 2 bases and 2 bases respectively, with 17 bases between them. The CDR3 is CASSFEPFNGGNQPQHF. CDR3 sequence (DNA): TGCGCCAGCAGCTTCGAACCTTTCAACGGGGGCAATCAGCCCCAGCATTTT.

This clone was counted between two and nine times. This chain uses TRBV15 with TRBJ2-1, with TRBD2 matching 8 bases. V was pared by 0 bases and J by 1 base, with 14 bases of the junction left unmatched. Germline V gene lookup returns CDR1 LNHNV and CDR2 YYDKDF (reference sequence). This CDR3 contains 20 residues. The CDR3 sequence is CATSRDLALAASFSYNEQFF. The CDR3 nucleotides read TGTGCCACCAGCAGAGATCTCGCACTAGCGGCTTCTTTTTCCTACAATGAGCAGTTCTTC.

The genes are TRBV7-6 and TRBJ1-2, with D possibly TRBD1 on 6 matching bases. Germline values: CDR1 SGHVS, CDR2 FNYEAQ. Trimming pared 2 bases from V and 6 bases from J, leaving 19 bases between. The CDR3 extends over 16 amino acids. The CDR3 spells CASSLRAGVGANGYTF. The CDR3 bases are TGTGCCAGCAGCTTAAGGGCCGGGGTGGGGGCGAATGGCTACACCTTC.

The rearrangement uses TRBV9 and TRBJ1-1; a weak D match, TRBD1 (5 bases). Germline V gene sequence: CDR1 SGDLS, CDR2 YYNGEE. Trimming cost V 0 bases and J 0 bases, with 15 bases left between them. CDR3 length equals 17 residues. The CDR3 region has the DNA TGTGCCAGCAGCGTAGGGCCAGGCGGGGCCATGAACACTGAAGCTTTCTTT. Its translation is CASSVGPGGAMNTEAFF.

In its sample, this clone was seen a few times. The V gene is TRBV12-3 or TRBV12-4, the J gene TRBJ1-2; 8 bases fit TRBD1. CDR3 length equals 13 residues. V shed 5 bases and J 7 bases; nucleotides not matched to a gene: 6. The CDR3 region is CASSADRVIGYTF. DNA of the CDR3: TGTGCCAGCAGTGCGGACAGGGTGATTGGCTACACCTTC.

This chain connects TRBV18 to TRBJ1-2; 8 positions agree with TRBD1. The CDR3 has 13 amino acids. With 6 bases clipped from V and 4 bases from J, the junction kept 4 bases outside the gene matches. Germline loops: CDR1 KGHSH, CDR2 LQKENI. The CDR3 bases are TGTGCCAGCTCGGACCAGGGGGCCTATGGCTACACCTTC. Protein: CASSDQGAYGYTF. Together with reference TRBV18 and TRBJ1-2, the CDR3 gives the full variable domain: NAGVMQNPRHLVRRRGQEARLRCSPMKGHSHVYWYRQLPEEGLKFMVYLQKENIIDESGMPKERFSAEFPKEGPSILRIQQVVRGDSAAYFCASSDQGAYGYTFGSGTRLTVV.

The chain carries TRBV3-1 (or the pseudogene TRBV3-2) and TRBJ2-5, with TRBD2 as a possible D gene (5 bases). This CDR3 is built from 17 residues. V was clipped by 4 bases and J by 2 bases, with 20 bases between them. Germline CDR1 LGHDT, CDR2 YNNKEL (reference sequence). The CDR3 DNA is TGTGCCAGCAGCCGGACCCGGGGTGGTGGCGAACAAGAGACCCAGTACTTC. This gives the protein CASSRTRGGGEQETQYF.

V is TRBV5-6 and J is TRBJ1-1; D not certain. V dropped 2 bases and J dropped 1 base, with 9 bases sitting between them. CDR3 length: 14 residues. Looked up from germline, CDR1 is SGHDT and CDR2 is YYEEEE. CDR3 protein: CASSFIYRNTEAFF. The DNA for the CDR3 is TGTGCCAGCAGCTTTATCTACAGGAACACTGAAGCTTTCTTT.

The V call is TRBV5-6, the J call TRBJ1-4; D is uncertain. V lost 4 bases and J 5 bases, leaving 15 bases between the germline ends. The length of the CDR3 is 15 residues. CDR1 is SGHDT, CDR2 YYEEEE, per germline. This CDR3 reads CASSPGESYNEKLFF. In DNA form, the CDR3 reads TGTGCCAGCAGCCCTGGGGAGTCCTACAATGAAAAACTGTTTTTT.

This chain uses TRBV19 with TRBJ1-2, with 9 bases matching TRBD1. The ends lost 6 bases at V and 4 bases at J; junction bases unmatched: 9. Germline assignment: CDR1 LNHDA and CDR2 SQIVND (reference sequence). This CDR3 has 15 residues. The CDR3 is CASRDRGDFGYGYTF. In nucleotides, the CDR3 is TGTGCCAGTAGGGACAGGGGAGACTTTGGCTATGGCTACACCTTC.

This chain joins TRBV20-1 and TRBJ1-4; no definite D call. This CDR3 is 10 amino acids long. Trimming removed 5 bases at V and 7 bases at J, with 5 bases between. Germline lookup yields CDR1 DFQATT and CDR2 SNEGSKA (reference sequence). In DNA, the CDR3 is TGCAGTGCTGAGGGTGAAAAACTGTTTTTT. Its translation is CSAEGEKLFF.

The V and J genes are TRBV19 and TRBJ1-2; 11 nucleotides align to TRBD1. The J segment lost 4 bases and the V segment lost 3 bases, leaving 4 bases of the junction unmatched. Germline V gene lookup returns CDR1 LNHDA and CDR2 SQIVND (reference sequence). The CDR3 length is 15 residues. CDR3 sequence reads: CASSIGTGGTYGYTF. The CDR3 DNA is TGTGCCAGTAGTATCGGGACAGGGGGGACCTATGGCTACACCTTC. Together with reference TRBV19 and TRBJ1-2, the CDR3 gives the full variable domain: DGGITQSPKYLFRKEGQNVTLSCEQNLNHDAMYWYRQDPGQGLRLIYYSQIVNDFQKGDIAEGYSVSREKKESFPLTVTSAQKNPTAFYLCASSIGTGGTYGYTFGSGTRLTVV.

This chain joins TRBV19 and TRBJ2-2, with unresolved D. V was trimmed by 3 bases and J by 4 bases, leaving 9 bases between them. CDR3 size: 14 residues. Germline-derived CDR1 and CDR2 are LNHDA and SQIVND (reference sequence). CDR3 nucleotides: TGTGCCAGTAGTATGGCAGGAATCACCGGGGAGCTGTTTTTT. Translating gives CASSMAGITGELFF.

This clone was seen just once. The chain uses TRBV5-4 and TRBJ1-5; D is perhaps TRBD1 (6 bases). From germline, CDR1 is SGHNT and CDR2 YYREEE (reference sequence). Trimming left V 2 bases short and J 4 bases short, with 16 bases between. The CDR3 totals 16 residues. The CDR3 DNA sequence: TGTGCCAGCAGCTTAGGGGGTCTGGGGTCTAATCAGCCCCAGCATTTT. Translation: CASSLGGLGSNQPQHF.